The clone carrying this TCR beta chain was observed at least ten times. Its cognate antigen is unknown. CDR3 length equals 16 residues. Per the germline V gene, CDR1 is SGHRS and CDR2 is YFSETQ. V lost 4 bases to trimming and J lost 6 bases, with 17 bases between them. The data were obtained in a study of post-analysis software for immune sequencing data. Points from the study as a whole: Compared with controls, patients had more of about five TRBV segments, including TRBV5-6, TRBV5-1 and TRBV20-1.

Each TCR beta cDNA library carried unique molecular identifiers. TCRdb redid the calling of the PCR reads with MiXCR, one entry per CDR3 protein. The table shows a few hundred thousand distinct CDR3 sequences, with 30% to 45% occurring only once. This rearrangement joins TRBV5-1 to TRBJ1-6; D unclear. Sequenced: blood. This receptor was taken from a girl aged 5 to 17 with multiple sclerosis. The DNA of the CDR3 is TGCGCCAGCAGCCCAGGAGAGGGATCAGCTAATTCACCCCTCCACTTT. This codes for CASSPGEGSANSPLHF.